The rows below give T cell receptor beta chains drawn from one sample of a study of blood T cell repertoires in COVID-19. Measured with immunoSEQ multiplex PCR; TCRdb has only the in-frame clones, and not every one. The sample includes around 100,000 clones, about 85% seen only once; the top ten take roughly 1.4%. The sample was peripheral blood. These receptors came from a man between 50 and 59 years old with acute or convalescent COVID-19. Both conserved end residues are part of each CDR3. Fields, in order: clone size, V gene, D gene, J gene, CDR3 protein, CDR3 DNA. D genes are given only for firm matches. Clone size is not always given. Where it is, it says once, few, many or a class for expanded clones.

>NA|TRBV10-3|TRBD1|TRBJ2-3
CAIRMTGVGDTQYF
TGTGCCATCAGGATGACAGGGGTCGGTGATACGCAGTATTTT
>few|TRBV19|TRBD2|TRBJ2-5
CASSPLTGGLAGQETQYF
TGTGCCAGTAGTCCGTTAACTGGGGGACTAGCGGGCCAAGAGACCCAGTACTTC
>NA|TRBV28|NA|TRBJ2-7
CACRGVTYEQYF
TGTGCCTGCCGCGGGGTGACCTACGAGCAGTACTTC
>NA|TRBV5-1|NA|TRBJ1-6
CASSLAGEALGSPLHF
TGCGCCAGCAGCTTGGCCGGGGAGGCGTTAGGTTCACCCCTCCACTTT
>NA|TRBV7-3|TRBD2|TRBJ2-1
CASSAGLAGGPANEQFF
TGTGCCAGCAGCGCCGGACTAGCGGGGGGGCCCGCCAATGAGCAGTTCTTC
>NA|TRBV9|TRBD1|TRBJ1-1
CASSVADRGPEAFF
TGTGCCAGCAGCGTAGCTGACAGGGGCCCTGAAGCTTTCTTT
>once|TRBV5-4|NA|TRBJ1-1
CASSPRGLNTEAFF
TGTGCCAGCAGCCCGAGGGGGTTGAACACTGAAGCTTTCTTT
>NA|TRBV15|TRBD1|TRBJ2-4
CATSRDLQGVPFLAKNIQYF
TGTGCCACCAGCAGAGATCTACAGGGGGTTCCCTTCCTAGCCAAAAACATTCAGTACTTC
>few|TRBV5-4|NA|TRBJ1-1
CASSPDMNTEAFF
TGTGCCAGCAGCCCCGACATGAACACTGAAGCTTTCTTT
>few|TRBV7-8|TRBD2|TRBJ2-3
CASSSHSTSGGSVDTQYF
TGTGCCAGCAGCTCCCACTCGACTAGCGGGGGGTCCGTTGATACGCAGTATTTT
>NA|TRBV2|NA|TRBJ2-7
CASSEVLRDNEQYF
TGTGCCAGCAGTGAAGTACTCAGGGATAACGAGCAGTACTTC
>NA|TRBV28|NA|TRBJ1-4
CASSPDPGYEKLFF
TGTGCCAGCAGCCCAGACCCGGGTTATGAAAAACTGTTTTTT
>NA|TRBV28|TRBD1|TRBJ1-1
CASTKPGGKGLRNTEAFF
TGTGCCAGCACCAAACCAGGGGGTAAGGGGCTAAGGAACACTGAAGCTTTCTTT
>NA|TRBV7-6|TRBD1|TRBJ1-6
CASSRDRGYSPLHF
TGTGCCAGCAGCCGGGACAGGGGTTATTCACCCCTCCACTTT
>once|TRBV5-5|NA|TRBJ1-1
CASSFSGGGGTEAFF
TGTGCCAGCAGCTTCAGCGGGGGAGGAGGCACTGAAGCTTTCTTT
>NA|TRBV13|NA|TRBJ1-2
CASSFPGLSGYTF
TGTGCCAGCAGCTTCCCAGGGCTTAGTGGCTACACCTTC
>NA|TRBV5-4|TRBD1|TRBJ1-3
CASSLQGTGGSGNTIYF
TGTGCCAGCAGCTTGCAGGGAACAGGGGGCTCTGGAAACACCATATATTTT
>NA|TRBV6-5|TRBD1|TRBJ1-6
CASKRDRGNSPLHF
TGTGCCAGTAAGCGGGACAGGGGTAATTCACCCCTCCACTTT
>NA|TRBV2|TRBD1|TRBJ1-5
CASTGQGANQPQHF
TGTGCCAGCACCGGACAGGGGGCTAATCAGCCCCAGCATTTT
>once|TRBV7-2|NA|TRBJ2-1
CASSLGGLQFF
TGTGCCAGCAGCTTAGGTGGGCTGCAGTTCTTC
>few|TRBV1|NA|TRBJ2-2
CTSGQGAPPGELFF
TGCACCAGCGGACAGGGGGCGCCTCCCGGGGAGCTGTTTTTT
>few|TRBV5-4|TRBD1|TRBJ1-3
CASSSRTGAGNTIYF
TGTGCCAGCAGCTCCCGGACAGGGGCGGGAAACACCATATATTTT
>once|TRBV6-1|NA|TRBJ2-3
CASSEVQSTDTQYF
TGTGCCAGCAGTGAAGTACAAAGCACAGATACGCAGTATTTT
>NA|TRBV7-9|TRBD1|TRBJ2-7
CASSSTTGGSTEQYF
TGTGCCAGCAGCTCAACGACAGGGGGATCTACCGAGCAGTACTTC
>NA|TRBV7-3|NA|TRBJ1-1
CASSLRGDQGEAFF
TGTGCCAGCAGCTTGCGTGGAGATCAGGGAGAAGCTTTCTTT
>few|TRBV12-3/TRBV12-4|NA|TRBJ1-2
CASSFLPDYGYTF
TGTGCCAGCAGTTTTTTGCCGGACTATGGCTACACCTTC
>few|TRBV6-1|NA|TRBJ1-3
CASSEALIGSASGNTIYF
TGTGCCAGCAGTGAAGCGCTGATCGGTTCCGCCTCTGGAAACACCATATATTTT
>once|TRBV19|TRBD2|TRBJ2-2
CASTSPGGRTGELFF
TGTGCCAGCACGTCCCCGGGGGGGCGGACCGGGGAGCTGTTTTTT
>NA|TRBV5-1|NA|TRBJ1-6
CASSLGGSYNSPLHF
TGCGCCAGCAGCCTGGGAGGGTCCTATAATTCACCCCTCCACTTT
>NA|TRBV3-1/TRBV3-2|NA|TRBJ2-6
CASSQAQQPKVLTF
TGTGCCAGCAGCCAAGCCCAACAGCCTAAGGTCCTGACTTTC
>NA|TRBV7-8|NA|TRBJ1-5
CASSPGQRGNQPQHF
TGTGCCAGCAGCCCCGGACAGAGGGGGAATCAGCCCCAGCATTTT
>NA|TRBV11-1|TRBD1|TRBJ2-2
CASSLGDRGNTGELFF
TGTGCCAGCAGCTTAGGGGACAGGGGGAACACCGGGGAGCTGTTTTTT
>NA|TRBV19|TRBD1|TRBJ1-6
CASSPGTAYNSPLHF
TGTGCCAGTAGCCCCGGGACAGCTTATAATTCACCCCTCCACTTT
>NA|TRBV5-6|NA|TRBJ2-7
CASSLEGTGYEQYF
TGTGCCAGCAGCTTGGAGGGGACTGGCTACGAGCAGTACTTC
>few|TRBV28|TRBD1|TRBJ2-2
CASRRGRVTGELFF
TGTGCCAGCAGGAGGGGGCGAGTGACCGGGGAGCTGTTTTTT
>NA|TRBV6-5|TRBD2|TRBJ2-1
CASSRTSLYNEQFF
TGTGCCAGCAGCCGGACTAGCCTCTACAATGAGCAGTTCTTC
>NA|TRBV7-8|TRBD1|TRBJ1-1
CASSLAGQGWNTEAFF
TGTGCCAGCAGCTTAGCGGGACAGGGGTGGAACACTGAAGCTTTCTTT
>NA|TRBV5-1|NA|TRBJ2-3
CASSLDPGTVGTRVSYTQYF
TGCGCCAGCAGCTTGGATCCCGGGACAGTTGGGACTAGAGTTTCATATACGCAGTATTTT
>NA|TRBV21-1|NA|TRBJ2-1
CASSKVRGGRPYNEQFF
TGTGCCAGCAGCAAAGTGCGGGGGGGGCGCCCCTACAATGAGCAGTTCTTC
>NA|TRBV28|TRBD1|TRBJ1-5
CASSPPGTVIQPQHF
TGTGCCAGCAGTCCCCCCGGGACAGTTATTCAGCCCCAGCATTTT